The 14 T cell receptor beta chains below all came from one sample that was sequenced in a study of T cell responses to AZD1222 COVID-19 vaccine. The data were produced by immunoSEQ multiplex PCR, yet TCRdb's version contains in-frame clones alone and is incomplete. The sample consists of around 130,000 clones, approximately 93% of them appearing once. The specimen was peripheral blood, collected on day 0 of AZD1222 vaccination. The receptors originated from an adult in good health.

The J gene is TRBJ1-5, the V gene TRBV6-5; unclear D gene. Germline CDR1 and CDR2: MNHEY and SVGAGI. This CDR3 has 12 amino acids. Trimming cost V 7 bases and J 2 bases, with 6 bases left between them. This CDR3 is CASISGNQPQHF. The CDR3 DNA follows: TGTGCCAGCATATCTGGCAATCAGCCCCAGCATTTT.

V usage is TRBV18 and J usage is TRBJ2-2, with D possibly TRBD1 on 6 matching bases. The germline V gene has CDR1 KGHSH and CDR2 LQKENI. V was pared by 4 bases and J by 6 bases, with 18 bases between. The CDR3 covers 16 residues. CDR3 in DNA: TGTGCCAGCTCACAGTCAACTAGGGGGTTCGCCGGGGAGCTGTTTTTT. Amino acids: CASSQSTRGFAGELFF. The variable domain in full, with the rest retrieved from reference TRBV18 and TRBJ2-2, is NAGVMQNPRHLVRRRGQEARLRCSPMKGHSHVYWYRQLPEEGLKFMVYLQKENIIDESGMPKERFSAEFPKEGPSILRIQQVVRGDSAAYFCASSQSTRGFAGELFFGEGSRLTVL.

The chain has TRBV6-5 and TRBJ1-2; D perhaps matches TRBD1 (6 bases). CDR1 MNHEY and CDR2 SVGAGI come from the germline V gene. The CDR3 is made up of 15 amino acids. With 2 bases removed from V and 2 bases from J, the gap between germline ends came to 12 bases. The CDR3 spells CASSYSNRGNYGYTF. The CDR3 DNA sequence: TGTGCCAGCAGTTACAGTAATAGGGGGAACTATGGCTACACCTTC.

V is TRBV7-9 and J is TRBJ1-1; D remains ambiguous. This CDR3 is 15 amino acids long. Trimming took 5 bases from V and 5 from J, leaving 18 bases between them. Germline V gene data show CDR1 as SEHNR and CDR2 as FQNEAQ (reference sequence). Here the CDR3 reads CASSDRLSVGTEAFF. The CDR3 DNA reads TGTGCCAGCAGCGACCGACTATCCGTGGGGACTGAAGCTTTCTTT.

This clone was seen a handful of times. The rearrangement joins TRBV11-2 to TRBJ1-5, with D unclear. CDR3 length: 14 amino acids. Trimming took 5 bases from V and 4 from J, leaving 12 bases between them. The germline V gene encodes CDR1 SGHAT and CDR2 FQNNGV. CDR3 region: CASSPSPGNQPQHF. In DNA, the CDR3 is TGTGCCAGCAGCCCCTCTCCCGGAAATCAGCCCCAGCATTTT.

The chain employs TRBV6-5 and TRBJ1-1; D unresolved. This CDR3 is 15 amino acids long. V lost 3 bases to trimming and J lost 5 bases, with 16 bases between them. Germline CDR1 MNHEY, CDR2 SVGAGI. CDR3 residues: CASSYSDLSGTEAFF. CDR3 nucleotides: TGTGCCAGCAGTTATTCTGACCTTTCGGGGACTGAAGCTTTCTTT.

CDR3 loop: CASSSPEGAKNIQYF. As DNA, the CDR3 is TGTGCCAGCAGCTCCCCTGAGGGAGCCAAAAACATTCAGTACTTC. The V call is TRBV11-1, the J call TRBJ2-4; D possibly corresponds to TRBD2 (5 bases). This CDR3 spans 15 amino acids. V was pared by 4 bases and J by 0 bases, with 10 bases between. CDR1 is SGHAT and CDR2 is FQDESV in the germline V gene (reference sequence).

The rearrangement uses TRBV7-2 and TRBJ2-1; 8 bases line up with TRBD2. J was trimmed by 8 bases and V by 1 base; bases with no gene match: 1. CDR3 length equals 13 residues. Germline CDR1 SGHTA, CDR2 FQGNSA. In DNA, the CDR3 is TGTGCCAGCAGCTTAGGCGGGAGGTATGAGCAGTTCTTC. Residues: CASSLGGRYEQFF.

The DNA for the CDR3 is TGTGCCAGTGGGATCAATGAGCAGTTCTTC. Its protein is CASGINEQFF. The chain employs TRBV19 and TRBJ2-1; D call uncertain. The V gene's germline CDR1 is LNHDA and CDR2 SQIVND (reference sequence). V lost 8 bases, J lost 6 bases, and 5 bases lay in between. The CDR3 totals 10 residues.

The gene calls are TRBV7-2 and TRBJ2-5; no firm D call. There are 11 residues in the CDR3. V was trimmed by 0 bases and J by 4 bases, leaving 0 bases between them. In germline, CDR1 is SGHTA, CDR2 FQGNSA. Written as DNA, the CDR3 is TGTGCCAGCAGCTTAGCAGAGACCCAGTACTTC. This encodes CASSLAETQYF.

The chain links TRBV28 to TRBJ2-5; D remains ambiguous. The germline V gene encodes CDR1 MDHEN and CDR2 SYDVKM. With 5 bases removed from V and 5 bases from J, the gap between germline ends came to 18 bases. CDR3 length equals 15 residues. The CDR3 loop is CASSPFSQLMETQYF. In DNA form, the CDR3 reads TGTGCCAGCAGTCCCTTTTCCCAGCTGATGGAGACCCAGTACTTC. The variable domain in full, completed from reference TRBV28 and TRBJ2-5, reads DVKVTQSSRYLVKRTGEKVFLECVQDMDHENMFWYRQDPGLGLRLIYFSYDVKMKEKGDIPEGYSVSREKKERFSLILESASTNQTSMYLCASSPFSQLMETQYFGPGTRLLVL.

This clone came up once. The chain carries TRBV3-1 (or the pseudogene TRBV3-2) and TRBJ2-2; 8 nucleotides align to TRBD2. CDR3 length equals 15 residues. Germline V gene lookup returns CDR1 LGHDT and CDR2 YNNKEL (reference sequence). J was trimmed by 2 bases and V by 7 bases; bases with no gene match: 6. The CDR3 reads CASTLGLANTGELFF. In DNA, the CDR3 is TGTGCCAGCACCCTCGGACTAGCCAACACCGGGGAGCTGTTTTTT.

The J gene is TRBJ2-2, the V gene TRBV15, with a weak D call TRBD2 (5 bases). Germline V gene lookup returns CDR1 LNHNV and CDR2 YYDKDF (reference sequence). V lost 6 bases, J lost 7 bases, and 12 bases lay in between. This CDR3 is built from 13 residues. The CDR3 loop is CATSNLEGGELFF. For the CDR3, the DNA is TGTGCCACCAGTAATCTAGAGGGCGGGGAGCTGTTTTTT.

The chain links TRBV12-3 or TRBV12-4 to TRBJ2-7, with 12 positions matching TRBD2. V dropped 6 bases and J dropped 6; count of bases not matched to a gene: 3. The CDR3 loop spans 13 amino acids. As DNA, the CDR3 is TGTGCCAGCAGGTCTAGCGGGAGGGCCGAGCAGTACTTC. This codes for CASRSSGRAEQYF.